This T cell receptor beta chain was sequenced during a study of beta chain features in type 1 diabetes. This clone was recorded a few times. Its antigen is still unknown. General study results and limits: For Type 1 diabetes patients, all four CD4+ subsets carried TCRB CDR3s that were moderately but significantly shorter.

Using CD45RO/CCR7/CD25/CD127/CD95/CD27, CD4+ naive, central memory, regulatory and stem cell-like memory cells were sorted. Sequencing targeted expressed TCRB transcripts, as all isolated RNA had been reverse transcribed. Produced via immunoSEQ multiplex PCR; TCRdb's table is partial and in-frame only. The sample carries roughly 180,000 clones, over 6% recorded once. CDR1 is SGHRS and CDR2 is YFSETQ in the germline V gene. The CDR3 is 17 amino acids. V was shortened by 1 base and J by 7 bases, with 21 bases between the two germline ends. This chain links TRBV5-1 with TRBJ2-1; a weak D match, TRBD2 (6 bases). The TCR was taken from a young man with type 1 diabetes. The specimen sequenced was central memory CD4+ T cells from blood. Written as DNA, the CDR3 is TGCGCCAGCAGCTTGATTTACGGCGGGACCCGGTCGAATGAGCAGTTCTTC. Translation gives CASSLIYGGTRSNEQFF.